The 32 T cell receptor beta chains below all came from one sample that was sequenced in a study of CD8 T cells in ankylosing spondylitis. TCRdb re-called the 5' RACE reads with MiXCR, one entry per CDR3 protein. The sample records roughly 220,000 distinct CDR3 sequences, around 19% being singletons. These receptors have no identified antigens. Study results and limitations: Fewer than ten highly homologous variants made up a TCR beta motif, and this motif appeared characteristic of ankylosing spondylitis blood.

Sequencing used blood, either unsorted or a sorted T cell fraction (not recorded which). The receptor source for this set is a male donor with ankylosing spondylitis.

The chain combines TRBV5-1 with TRBJ2-2, with a possible D match to TRBD2 (5 bases). V dropped 4 bases and J dropped 0 bases, with 19 bases sitting between them. The CDR3 length is 18 residues. CDR1 SGHRS and CDR2 YFSETQ come from the germline V gene. The CDR3 nucleotides read TGCGCCAGCAGCCAACCCAAACGGGAAGCCTCGAACACCGGGGAGCTGTTTTTT. Translating it yields CASSQPKREASNTGELFF.

This chain connects TRBV6-1 to TRBJ2-7; D is uncertain. The CDR3 has 15 amino acids. V lost 3 bases and J lost 0, with 12 bases in between. From germline, CDR1 is MNHNS and CDR2 SASEGT. The CDR3 spells CASSDTATSSYEQYF. The DNA of the CDR3 is TGTGCCAGCAGTGACACCGCCACGAGCTCCTACGAGCAGTACTTC.

The chain joins TRBV4-1 to TRBJ1-3, with unresolved D. Deletions cut 0 bases from V and 2 bases from J, with 11 bases between. Looked up from germline, CDR1 is MGHRA and CDR2 is YSYEKL. The CDR3 runs to 16 residues. The CDR3 loop is CASSQEVPSPGNTIYF. CDR3 sequence (DNA): TGCGCCAGCAGCCAAGAGGTCCCATCCCCTGGAAACACCATATATTTT.

The chain uses TRBV4-1 and TRBJ2-3, with 9 bases matching TRBD2. Per the germline V gene, CDR1 is MGHRA and CDR2 is YSYEKL. The CDR3 is made up of 14 amino acids. V was clipped by 3 bases and J by 5 bases; unmatched bases: 3. The CDR3 DNA follows: TGCGCCAGCAGCCAGGCGGGGGGGCGAGATACGCAGTATTTT. This sequence encodes CASSQAGGRDTQYF.

The chain is built from TRBV7-3 and TRBJ2-1; either TRBD1 or TRBD2 may supply D (5 bases each). Germline V gene lookup returns CDR1 SGHTA and CDR2 FQGTGA. Trimming pared 4 bases from V and 6 bases from J, leaving 13 bases between. The CDR3 spans 14 residues. Here the CDR3 DNA reads TGTGCCAGCAGCTCCCAGGGACCACCCAATGAGCAGTTCTTC. It codes for CASSSQGPPNEQFF.

In this sample, this clonotype turned up a few times. The rearrangement links TRBV29-1 to TRBJ1-1; 7 bases map to TRBD1. The length of the CDR3 is 15 residues. CDR1 and CDR2 (germline): SQVTM, ANQGSEA. V dropped 3 bases and J dropped 5; count of bases not matched to a gene: 12. The CDR3 sequence: CSVDILQGRRTEAFF. The CDR3 DNA reads TGCAGCGTTGACATCCTACAGGGGAGGAGGACTGAAGCTTTCTTT.

Turning to this clonotype: A much larger clonotype is one base distant, so this may be a read error. This sequence joins TRBV25-1 and TRBJ1-6; unclear D gene. Germline V gene sequence: CDR1 MGHDK, CDR2 SYGVNS. This CDR3 is built from 15 residues. V gave up 2 bases and J gave up 0 bases, with 5 bases separating them. CDR3: CASSEEYSYNSPLHF. DNA for the CDR3: TGTGCCAGCAGTGAAGAGTACTCCTATAATTCACCCCTCCACTTT. The variable domain in full, with the rest retrieved from reference TRBV25-1 and TRBJ1-6, is EADIYQTPRYLVIGTGKKITLECSQTMGHDKMYWYQQDPGMELHLIHYSYGVNSTEKGDLSSESTVSRIRTEHFPLTLESARPSHTSQYLCASSEEYSYNSPLHFGNGTRLTVT.

This clonotype has more than one count but fewer than ten. The chain is built from TRBV27 and TRBJ2-1; TRBD2 aligns across 8 bases. CDR1 and CDR2 from the germline V gene are MNHEY and SMNVEV (reference sequence). V dropped 0 bases and J dropped 6; count of bases not matched to a gene: 7. This CDR3 has 16 residues. Here the CDR3 DNA reads TGTGCCAGCAGTTTATCGTATCTAGCGGGCCTCAATGAGCAGTTCTTC. This codes for CASSLSYLAGLNEQFF.

This chain links TRBV2 with TRBJ2-5; 7 bases agree with TRBD2. V trimming: 6 bases; J trimming: 5 bases; junction bases outside the gene matches: 9. The CDR3 has 14 amino acids. The germline CDR1 and CDR2 sequences are SNHLY and FYNNEI. CDR3 amino acids: CASSSGVGRETQYF. CDR3 sequence (DNA): TGTGCCAGCAGCAGCGGGGTGGGTCGGGAGACCCAGTACTTC.

CDR3 loop: CASSHHTQGDPGNTIYF. CDR3 nucleotides: TGCGCCAGCAGCCACCACACTCAAGGGGACCCTGGAAACACCATATATTTT. This chain joins TRBV4-1 and TRBJ1-3; maybe TRBD1 (5 bases). Germline CDR1 reads MGHRA; CDR2 reads YSYEKL. Trimming removed 3 bases at V and 2 bases at J, with 17 bases between. The CDR3 contains 17 residues.

The gene calls are TRBV29-1 and TRBJ2-3; 9 bases line up with TRBD1. Germline V CDR1 and CDR2: SQVTM, ANQGSEA. The CDR3 contains 14 residues. Trimming removed 8 bases from V and 2 bases from J; junction bases left unmatched: 8. The CDR3 DNA sequence: TGCAGCATTGGGGGACAGGGCTACACAGATACGCAGTATTTT. This translates into CSIGGQGYTDTQYF.

The chain recombines TRBV4-2 with TRBJ2-5; D not resolved. The CDR3 loop spans 12 amino acids. V dropped 3 bases and J dropped 3 bases, with 5 bases sitting between them. The germline gives CDR1 LGHNA, CDR2 YNFKEQ. The CDR3 region has the DNA TGTGCCAGCAGCCACAACGAAGAGACCCAGTACTTC. It translates to CASSHNEETQYF.

The chain couples TRBV7-3 to TRBJ2-7, with D perhaps matching TRBD1 (6 bases). The CDR3 is 14 amino acids. V lost 4 bases and J lost 6, with 16 bases in between. CDR1 SGHTA and CDR2 FQGTGA come from the germline V gene. CDR3 in amino acids: CASSSQGPGSEQYF. CDR3 nucleotide sequence: TGTGCCAGCAGCTCACAGGGTCCGGGGAGCGAGCAGTACTTC.

The table lists this clonotype with a few counts. J is TRBJ1-1 and V is TRBV18, with D perhaps matching TRBD1 (6 bases). Trimming removed 2 bases at V and 4 bases at J, with 17 bases between. The germline V gene has CDR1 KGHSH and CDR2 LQKENI. CDR3 length: 16 amino acids. CDR3 loop: CASSPESQGYFTEAFF. CDR3 in DNA: TGTGCCAGCTCACCAGAATCGCAGGGGTATTTCACTGAAGCTTTCTTT. The entire variable domain, with the rest obtained from reference TRBV18 and TRBJ1-1, is as follows: NAGVMQNPRHLVRRRGQEARLRCSPMKGHSHVYWYRQLPEEGLKFMVYLQKENIIDESGMPKERFSAEFPKEGPSILRIQQVVRGDSAAYFCASSPESQGYFTEAFFGQGTRLTVV.

The chain combines TRBV12-5 with TRBJ2-1, with TRBD1 matching 11 bases. Losses at the gene ends were 1 base for V and 8 bases for J; bases not matched to a gene: 4. CDR3 length: 15 amino acids. CDR1 LGHNT and CDR2 FRNRAP come from the germline V gene. The CDR3 DNA is TGTGCTAGTGGTTTGGGGACAGGGGGCATCGATGAGCAGTTCTTC. Protein sequence: CASGLGTGGIDEQFF.

The sample holds one count of this clonotype. The chain uses TRBV29-1 and TRBJ1-2, with D tentatively TRBD1 (5 bases). Germline V gene sequence: CDR1 SQVTM, CDR2 ANQGSEA. The CDR3 is 13 residues long. The ends were cut back, 5 bases at V and 2 bases at J, with 12 bases in the middle. The CDR3 here is CSVKAGPNYGYTF. The CDR3, as DNA: TGCAGCGTTAAGGCAGGGCCCAACTATGGCTACACCTTC.

This clonotype was counted only a few times. The gene calls are TRBV3-1 and TRBJ2-5; TRBD2 matches 14 bases. The CDR3 contains 15 residues. Germline CDR1 is LGHDT and CDR2 is YNNKEL (reference sequence). V lost 5 bases and J lost 5; bases outside the gene matches: 4. The CDR3, as DNA: TGTGCCAGCAGCAAGGGACTAGCGGGAGTGGAGACCCAGTACTTC. Translation: CASSKGLAGVETQYF.

This clonotype has a count of ten or more. The J gene is TRBJ2-2, the V gene TRBV6-4; the D is unclear. The CDR3 has 13 residues. The V gene lost 3 bases and the J gene lost 3 bases, with 5 bases spanning the gap. The V gene's germline CDR1 is MRHNA and CDR2 SNTAGT. CDR3 sequence reads: CASSEKDTGELFF. CDR3 DNA sequence: TGTGCCAGCAGTGAGAAGGACACCGGGGAGCTGTTTTTT.

This chain links TRBV12-5 with TRBJ1-2; D remains unclear. V was clipped by 5 bases and J by 8 bases, with 15 bases between them. Per the germline V gene, CDR1 is LGHNT and CDR2 is FRNRAP. CDR3 length: 13 residues. CDR3 bases: TGTGCTAGTGGTCCCTCGGGCCTGAAAGGCTACACCTTC. Protein: CASGPSGLKGYTF.

In this sample, this clonotype turned up a few times. The gene calls are TRBV24-1 and TRBJ2-3, with TRBD1 as a possible D gene (5 bases). The CDR3 runs 14 residues. V was shortened by 1 base and J by 4 bases, with 8 bases between the two germline ends. Germline V gives CDR1 KGHDR, CDR2 SFDVKD. In DNA, the CDR3 is TGTGCCACCAGTGATTTTTTGACAGCAGATACGCAGTATTTT. This gives the protein CATSDFLTADTQYF.

The CDR3 is CSAPGTMVDTQYF. In DNA, the CDR3 is TGCAGCGCCCCGGGGACTATGGTAGATACGCAGTATTTT. J is TRBJ2-3 and V is TRBV29-1, with TRBD2 matching 7 bases. In germline, CDR1 is SQVTM, CDR2 ANQGSEA. CDR3 length equals 13 residues. V dropped 7 bases and J dropped 5; count of bases not matched to a gene: 9.

The rearrangement joins TRBV5-4 to TRBJ2-3; perhaps TRBD2 as D (6 bases). CDR1 is SGHNT and CDR2 is YYREEE in the germline V gene (reference sequence). This CDR3 spans 15 amino acids. V shed 5 bases and J shed 5 bases, with 18 bases lying between them. The CDR3 sequence: CASSYVGGTLDTQYF. CDR3 in DNA: TGTGCCAGCAGTTACGTCGGGGGAACCTTAGATACGCAGTATTTT.

The CDR3 reads CASSSGSGGPTYEQYF. The CDR3 region has the DNA TGTGCCAGCAGCTCGGGGTCCGGGGGGCCCACCTACGAGCAGTACTTC. This chain uses TRBV7-9 with TRBJ2-7, with a possible D match to TRBD2 (7 bases). CDR1 is SEHNR and CDR2 is FQNEAQ in the germline V gene (reference sequence). V was cut by 4 bases and J by 2 bases, with 18 bases left in between. This CDR3 spans 16 amino acids.

This clonotype turned up a few times. The CDR3 spells CASGKPGDNEQFF. In DNA, the CDR3 is TGTGCTAGTGGTAAGCCGGGGGACAATGAGCAGTTCTTC. The chain employs TRBV12-5 and TRBJ2-1; possible D gene TRBD2, 6 bases. The ends were cut back, 5 bases at V and 5 bases at J, with 10 bases in the middle. The CDR3 is 13 residues long. CDR1 and CDR2 from the germline V gene are LGHNT and FRNRAP.

There are a few counts of this clonotype. The V call is TRBV7-9, the J call TRBJ1-1; a possible D gene is TRBD1 (5 bases). The CDR3 consists of 13 residues. Trimming stripped 2 bases from V and 6 bases from J, with 10 bases between. Germline loops: CDR1 SEHNR, CDR2 FQNEAQ (reference sequence). The DNA of the CDR3 is TGTGCCAGCAGCTTACCTGGGGGGGCTGAAGCTTTCTTT. It specifies CASSLPGGAEAFF. Supplemented by reference TRBV7-9 and TRBJ1-1, the full variable domain reads DTGVSQNPRHKITKRGQNVTFRCDPISEHNRLYWYRQTLGQGPEFLTYFQNEAQLEKSRLLSDRFSAERPKGSFSTLEIQRTEQGDSAMYLCASSLPGGAEAFFGQGTRLTVV.

This rearrangement joins TRBV5-8 to TRBJ2-7, with D tentatively TRBD1 or TRBD2 (5 bases each). The CDR3 totals 13 residues. The V end was cut by 3 bases, the J end by 5 bases, with 12 bases between. Germline CDR1 SGHTS, CDR2 YDEGEE. The CDR3 DNA follows: TGTGCCAGCAGCTCGCCCGGGACCCACGAGCAGTACTTC. Its protein is CASSSPGTHEQYF.

This clonotype was observed a few times. CDR3 in amino acids: CASSFDLSNEQFF. The DNA of the CDR3 is TGTGCCAGCAGCTTCGACTTGTCGAATGAGCAGTTCTTC. This chain connects TRBV7-9 to TRBJ2-1, with no clear D. Deletions cut 3 bases from V and 7 bases from J, with 10 bases between. CDR1 and CDR2 (germline): SEHNR, FQNEAQ (reference sequence). The CDR3 length is 13 residues. The variable domain in full, completed from reference TRBV7-9 and TRBJ2-1, reads DTGVSQNPRHKITKRGQNVTFRCDPISEHNRLYWYRQTLGQGPEFLTYFQNEAQLEKSRLLSDRFSAERPKGSFSTLEIQRTEQGDSAMYLCASSFDLSNEQFFGPGTRLTVL.

The chain is built from TRBV30 and TRBJ2-1; maybe TRBD2 (5 bases). Germline V CDR1 and CDR2: GTSNPN, SVGIG (reference sequence). The CDR3 runs to 13 residues. V shed 0 bases and J shed 7 bases, with 10 bases lying between them. The CDR3 bases are TGTGCCTGGAGTGTAGGCGGGCCGAATGAGCAGTTCTTC. It codes for CAWSVGGPNEQFF.

The chain employs TRBV20-1 and TRBJ2-3; D remains unclear. Trimming shortened V by 1 base and J by 3 bases, and 11 bases separated the two germline ends. Per the germline V gene, CDR1 is DFQATT and CDR2 is SNEGSKA (reference sequence). The CDR3 extends over 14 amino acids. The CDR3 here is CSARVFDRTDTQYF. CDR3 nucleotides: TGCAGTGCTAGAGTTTTCGATCGGACAGATACGCAGTATTTT.

This clonotype has at least ten counts. The junction does not match germline at one end; this may be a read error. The rearrangement uses TRBV28 and TRBJ2-7; TRBD1 might be the D (5 bases). Germline values: CDR1 MDHEN, CDR2 SYDVKM. This CDR3 comprises 13 residues. This chain's CDR3 is CASRVQSSYEQYF. CDR3 DNA: TGTGCGAGCAGGGTACAGAGCTCCTACGAGCAGTACTTC. The full variable domain, completed using reference TRBV28 and TRBJ2-7, is DVKVTQSSRYLVKRTGEKVFLECVQDMDHENMFWYRQDPGLGLRLIYFSYDVKMKEKGDIPEGYSVSREKKERFSLILESASTNQTSMYLCASRVQSSYEQYFGPGTRLTVT.

CDR3 DNA sequence: TGTGCCAGTAGTATAGAGGGAGGGCGCAATGAGCAGTTCTTC. Residues: CASSIEGGRNEQFF. The genes are TRBV19 and TRBJ2-1; 7 nucleotides match TRBD2. Unmatched junction bases numbered 2, after V lost 0 bases and J lost 6 bases. This CDR3 spans 14 amino acids. Looked up from germline, CDR1 is LNHDA and CDR2 is SQIVND (reference sequence).

The chain employs TRBV27 and TRBJ2-7; 11 nucleotides match TRBD1. In germline, CDR1 is MNHEY, CDR2 SMNVEV (reference sequence). Unmatched junction bases numbered 1, after V lost 0 bases and J lost 6 bases. The CDR3 contains 14 residues. The CDR3 DNA reads as TGTGCCAGCAGTTTATCGGGACAGGGGGTCGAGCAGTACTTC. It encodes CASSLSGQGVEQYF.